Presented here are 8 T cell receptor beta chains from one specimen sequenced in a study of response to subunit inactivated influenza vaccine (dated by TCRdb to about 2018). Libraries were made using RT-PCR. This sample was sequenced with an Illumina HiSeq 2500. TCRdb redid the processing of the public reads, applying fastp at Q25 and MiXCR, and retained in-frame beta chains. Entries are consolidated by CDR3 protein sequence, retaining the most common genes and DNA. The sample data list approximately 530,000 distinct CDR3 sequences, and 7.2% of these were observed just once. The ten largest clones capture around 13% of the sample. The sequences come from PBMCs from blood, collected less than 30 months after vaccination. Receptor source: a man between 45 and 75 years old who received an inactivated influenza vaccine. Donor details come from another sample of the same person, matched by shared clones.

This clonotype appeared many times. The rearrangement uses TRBV10-3 and TRBJ2-1, with 9 bases identical to TRBD2. The germline V gene has CDR1 ENHRY and CDR2 SYGVKD. Trimming at V came to 6 bases and at J to 8 bases, leaving 11 bases not matched to a gene. The CDR3 runs to 15 residues. This CDR3 is CAISLKAGGLDEQFF. CDR3 coding DNA: TGTGCCATCAGCCTAAAAGCGGGAGGACTGGATGAGCAGTTCTTC.

This rearrangement joins TRBV5-1 to TRBJ2-7; the D gene is possibly TRBD1 (7 bases). The CDR3 runs to 16 residues. The germline CDR1 and CDR2 sequences are SGHRS and YFSETQ. Trimming cost V 6 bases and J 1 base, with 20 bases left between them. This CDR3 is CASKAGMGTVSYEQYF. The CDR3 nucleotides are TGCGCCAGCAAAGCGGGTATGGGGACAGTGTCCTACGAGCAGTACTTC.

This chain joins TRBV20-1 and TRBJ2-3, with TRBD2 matching over 9 bases. The germline V gene encodes CDR1 DFQATT and CDR2 SNEGSKA (reference sequence). This CDR3 contains 15 residues. Trimming at V came to 7 bases and at J to 3 bases, leaving 11 bases not matched to a gene. CDR3 bases: TGCAGTGTTCACGATAGCGGGAGTATGACAGATACGCAGTATTTT. Amino acids: CSVHDSGSMTDTQYF.

The J gene is TRBJ2-5, the V gene TRBV28; D tentatively fits TRBD1 or TRBD2 (5 bases each). The CDR3 is 14 residues long. Germline V gene sequence: CDR1 MDHEN, CDR2 SYDVKM. Trimming removed 3 bases from V and 5 bases from J, with 13 bases in between. Here the CDR3 DNA reads TGTGCCAGCAGTTTTTTTCGGGACGGGGAGACCCAGTACTTC. Translation: CASSFFRDGETQYF.

At least ten counts were recorded for this clonotype. V and J are TRBV20-1 and TRBJ1-6; 9 positions match TRBD1. There are 16 residues in the CDR3. Trimming took 0 bases from V and 8 from J; bases not matched to a gene: 8. Germline assignment: CDR1 DFQATT and CDR2 SNEGSKA (reference sequence). CDR3 nucleotides: TGCAGTGCTAGAGATGGCGGCGGGACAGGGTATTCACCCCTCCACTTT. Translating it yields CSARDGGGTGYSPLHF.

CDR3 in DNA: TGTGCCAGCAGCTTAGAATTTGATGGCAATCAGCCCCAGCATTTT. The encoded protein is CASSLEFDGNQPQHF. The rearrangement joins TRBV11-2 to TRBJ1-5; D is unresolved. The V end was cut by 0 bases, the J end by 2 bases, with 8 bases between. The V gene's germline CDR1 is SGHAT and CDR2 FQNNGV. The CDR3 has 15 amino acids.

J is TRBJ2-7 and V is TRBV4-1; no clear D gene. V was clipped by 2 bases and J by 0 bases, with 11 bases between them. There are 15 residues in the CDR3. The germline V gene has CDR1 MGHRA and CDR2 YSYEKL. The CDR3 is CASSQTHLSSYEQYF. CDR3 coding DNA: TGCGCCAGCAGCCAAACCCATCTGAGCTCCTACGAGCAGTACTTC.

This clonotype was observed at least ten times. This chain links TRBV5-1 with TRBJ2-5, with D possibly being TRBD2 (5 bases). The CDR3 totals 14 residues. CDR1 is SGHRS and CDR2 is YFSETQ in the germline V gene. V was shortened by 0 bases and J by 3 bases, with 9 bases between the two germline ends. The CDR3 DNA reads TGCGCCAGCAGCTTGGTTGGAGGTGAAGAGACCCAGTACTTC. This encodes CASSLVGGEETQYF.